The rows below give T cell receptor beta chains drawn from one sample of a study of OX40 agonist ivuxolimab in advanced cancers. The repertoire was sequenced with immunoSEQ multiplex PCR; TCRdb's copy has only in-frame clones and lacks some. The sample yields some 58,000 clones, about 86% seen once. Here the sequenced sample was CD4+ or CD8+ T cells sorted from blood, taken in a trial of the OX40 agonist ivuxolimab. The receptors were sampled from an adult with an advanced solid tumor such as melanoma, head and neck, liver or kidney cancer. Each CDR3 is given with its conserved first and last residue. A D gene is named only where the DNA matches it firmly. Not all rows give a size; the values are once, few, many and, for expanded clones, a class.

-,TRBV7-9,TRBJ2-7,-,CASSPNRDGPYEQYF,TGTGCCAGCAGCCCCAACCGGGACGGACCCTACGAGCAGTACTTC
-,TRBV28,TRBJ1-2,TRBD1,CASSPAGQGRYYGYTF,TGTGCCAGCAGCCCCGCCGGACAGGGGCGCTACTATGGCTACACCTTC
-,TRBV6-4,TRBJ1-1,-,CASSEGGVFLTEAFF,TGTGCCAGCAGTGAAGGCGGGGTCTTTCTCACTGAAGCTTTCTTT
-,TRBV6-5,TRBJ2-2,-,CASSYSQSVTGELFF,TGTGCCAGCAGTTACTCCCAGAGCGTCACCGGGGAGCTGTTTTTT
-,TRBV7-2,TRBJ2-3,TRBD2,CASSLVLASGNTDTQYF,TGTGCCAGCAGCTTAGTCTTAGCTAGCGGGAACACAGATACGCAGTATTTT
-,TRBV7-2,TRBJ2-5,-,CASTQIRGPKETQYF,TGTGCCAGCACCCAGATCAGGGGACCGAAAGAGACCCAGTACTTC
-,TRBV6-1,TRBJ2-7,TRBD1,CASSKDGQGSSYEQYF,TGTGCCAGCAGTAAAGACGGACAGGGGAGCTCCTACGAGCAGTACTTC
-,TRBV2,TRBJ2-3,TRBD1,CASSARQGLNTDTQYF,TGTGCCAGCAGCGCTAGACAGGGGCTAAACACAGATACGCAGTATTTT
once,TRBV7-2,TRBJ2-7,-,CASSLHAAQGYEQYF,TGTGCCAGCAGCTTGCACGCGGCACAGGGCTACGAGCAGTACTTC
-,TRBV5-1,TRBJ2-2,TRBD2,CASSPTGTSVTGELFF,TGCGCCAGCAGTCCTACCGGGACTAGCGTCACCGGGGAGCTGTTTTTT
-,TRBV28,TRBJ1-1,-,CASSLMNTEAFF,TGTGCCAGCAGTTTGATGAACACTGAAGCTTTCTTT
-,TRBV18,TRBJ2-5,TRBD2,CASSPPGLERETQYF,TGTGCCAGCTCACCACCGGGACTAGAGAGGGAGACCCAGTACTTC
few,TRBV29-1,TRBJ2-5,-,CSVGPGETQYF,TGCAGCGTTGGGCCGGGAGAGACCCAGTACTTC
-,TRBV21-1,TRBJ2-1,-,CASRGYRQGVAEQFF,TGTGCCAGCAGGGGATACCGACAGGGAGTTGCTGAGCAGTTCTTC
few,TRBV27,TRBJ2-1,TRBD2,CASSLAPAGGVRNEQFF,TGTGCCAGCAGTTTGGCCCCAGCGGGAGGGGTTAGGAATGAGCAGTTCTTC
-,TRBV6-5,TRBJ1-6,-,CASSREYNSPLHF,TGTGCCAGCAGTCGGGAGTATAATTCACCCCTCCACTTT
-,TRBV5-6,TRBJ2-5,-,CASSLGPAGETQYF,TGTGCCAGCAGCTTAGGACCAGCGGGAGAGACCCAGTACTTC
-,TRBV6-6,TRBJ1-5,-,CASSLRQGNQPQHF,TGTGCCAGCAGTCTTAGACAGGGCAATCAGCCCCAGCATTTT
-,TRBV28,TRBJ1-2,-,CASSLSPGSGGNGYTF,TGTGCCAGCAGTTTATCGCCAGGGAGCGGAGGAAATGGCTACACCTTC
-,TRBV30,TRBJ2-7,TRBD2,CAWGSGGPYEQYF,TGTGCCTGGGGCTCGGGGGGGCCCTACGAGCAGTACTTC
once,TRBV6-1,TRBJ1-2,TRBD1,CASRAGQTYGYTF,TGTGCCAGCAGGGCGGGACAGACCTATGGCTACACCTTC
-,TRBV6-5,TRBJ2-3,-,CASTLIGGSTDTQYF,TGTGCCAGCACTCTAATCGGGGGTAGCACAGATACGCAGTATTTT